These 14 T cell receptor beta chains were all obtained from the same sample, sequenced in a study of Ad26.COV2.S vaccination and SARS-CoV-2 variants. The sample's treatment: around 19 received Ad26.COV2.S at low or high dose, single or two shots; about five received placebo; per-sample allocation not given. Sampling was done on day 63 after the first vaccine or placebo injection. Sequenced by immunoSEQ multiplex PCR; TCRdb stores in-frame clones only, minus some. The table lists 350,000 to 450,000 clones, 92% of them singletons, with more than 1.5% in the top ten. The specimen comprised peripheral blood, sampled in a trial of Ad26.COV2.S vaccine versus placebo. The receptors come from a person aged 18 to 65 who received the Ad26.COV2.S COVID-19 vaccine or a placebo.

V and J are TRBV4-3 and TRBJ2-7; TRBD1 aligns across 7 bases. Germline loops: CDR1 LGHNA, CDR2 YSLEER. The CDR3 is made up of 15 amino acids. The junction had 10 bases not matched to a gene; V was cut back by 1 base and J by 7 bases. DNA for the CDR3: TGCGCCAGCAGCCAAGTGGGGACAGCCCGCTGGGAGCAGTACTTC. As protein: CASSQVGTARWEQYF.

CDR3 loop: CSASIRLVGTDTQYF. CDR3 nucleotide sequence: TGCAGTGCTAGTATCCGACTAGTAGGCACAGATACGCAGTATTTT. The gene calls are TRBV20-1 and TRBJ2-3; perhaps TRBD2 as D (6 bases). Per the germline V gene, CDR1 is DFQATT and CDR2 is SNEGSKA (reference sequence). This CDR3 spans 15 amino acids. Trimming left V 3 bases short and J 1 base short, with 14 bases between.

This sequence joins TRBV7-9 and TRBJ1-5, with 7 bases lining up with TRBD1. Germline V CDR1 and CDR2: SEHNR, FQNEAQ (reference sequence). CDR3 length: 14 amino acids. V was clipped by 6 bases and J by 3 bases; unmatched bases: 5. CDR3 bases: TGTGCCAGCAGTTCCGGACAGGTCAATCAGCCCCAGCATTTT. Encoded protein: CASSSGQVNQPQHF.

V gene TRBV4-1 combines with J gene TRBJ1-1; no definite D call. This CDR3 is 12 amino acids long. V lost 8 bases to trimming and J lost 1 base, with 8 bases between them. Germline V gene lookup returns CDR1 MGHRA and CDR2 YSYEKL. The CDR3 nucleotides are TGCGCCAGCGTCTCAGGGAACACTGAAGCTTTCTTT. Its translation: CASVSGNTEAFF.

The chain links TRBV7-8 to TRBJ2-7; D is possibly TRBD1 or TRBD2 (6 bases each). The V and J ends lost 3 bases and 4 bases respectively, with 13 bases between them. The germline V gene has CDR1 SGHVS and CDR2 FQNEAQ. CDR3 length equals 14 residues. The CDR3: CASSLEGHLYEQYF. For the CDR3, the DNA is TGTGCCAGCAGCTTGGAGGGACATTTATACGAGCAGTACTTC.

The chain is built from TRBV19 and TRBJ2-5, with a weak D call TRBD2 (6 bases). Germline-derived CDR1 and CDR2 are LNHDA and SQIVND (reference sequence). CDR3 length: 16 residues. Deletions cut 3 bases from V and 1 base from J, with 15 bases between. CDR3 protein: CASSIVGGWGQETQYF. The CDR3, as DNA: TGTGCCAGTAGTATCGTGGGGGGTTGGGGCCAAGAGACCCAGTACTTC.

V usage is TRBV7-9 and J usage is TRBJ2-5; D is uncertain. Per the germline V gene, CDR1 is SEHNR and CDR2 is FQNEAQ (reference sequence). The CDR3 contains 16 residues. Trimming stripped 0 bases from V and 3 bases from J, with 14 bases between. CDR3 coding DNA: TGTGCCAGCAGCTTAGCCCCATTCAGAGGCGAAGAGACCCAGTACTTC. It yields the protein CASSLAPFRGEETQYF. The full variable domain, completed using reference TRBV7-9 and TRBJ2-5, is DTGVSQNPRHKITKRGQNVTFRCDPISEHNRLYWYRQTLGQGPEFLTYFQNEAQLEKSRLLSDRFSAERPKGSFSTLEIQRTEQGDSAMYLCASSLAPFRGEETQYFGPGTRLLVL.

The genes are TRBV19 and TRBJ1-6; 10 nucleotides line up with TRBD1. Germline lookup yields CDR1 LNHDA and CDR2 SQIVND (reference sequence). The CDR3 is 18 amino acids. Trimming at V came to 4 bases and at J to 10 bases, leaving 16 bases not matched to a gene. The DNA for the CDR3 is TGTGCCAGTAGTAAATGGGGCGATAAGACAGGGGGCGGCTCACCCCTCCACTTT. It yields the protein CASSKWGDKTGGGSPLHF.

V gene TRBV29-1 combines with J gene TRBJ2-5; no firm D call. V lost 1 base to trimming and J lost 2 bases, with 14 bases between them. CDR1 and CDR2 (germline): SQVTM, ANQGSEA. This CDR3 is 15 amino acids long. Written as DNA, the CDR3 is TGCAGCGTTGAAGGGACGACCGAAATTCAAGAGACCCAGTACTTC. Protein product: CSVEGTTEIQETQYF.

This clone was detected only once. The genes are TRBV7-8 and TRBJ1-3; 8 bases line up with TRBD1. Germline loops: CDR1 SGHVS, CDR2 FQNEAQ. V gave up 0 bases and J gave up 0 bases; unmatched junction bases: 7. The CDR3 has 18 residues. CDR3 sequence reads: CASSLAGGTGRSGNTIYF. The CDR3 DNA reads TGTGCCAGCAGCTTAGCGGGGGGGACAGGTCGCTCTGGAAACACCATATATTTT. Full variable domain (outside the CDR3, taken from reference TRBV7-8 and TRBJ1-3): GAGVSQSPRYKVAKRGQDVALRCDPISGHVSLFWYQQALGQGPEFLTYFQNEAQLDKSGLPSDRFFAERPEGSVSTLKIQRTQQEDSAVYLCASSLAGGTGRSGNTIYFGEGSWLTVV.

This chain connects TRBV19 to TRBJ1-1; D is uncertain. Germline lookup yields CDR1 LNHDA and CDR2 SQIVND (reference sequence). V dropped 4 bases and J dropped 1 base, with 7 bases sitting between them. The CDR3 contains 13 residues. The chain's CDR3 is CASSRKGNTEAFF. CDR3 nucleotide sequence: TGTGCCAGTAGTAGGAAAGGGAACACTGAAGCTTTCTTT.

The J gene is TRBJ2-1, the V gene TRBV19, with TRBD1 identical over 8 bases. Germline CDR1 LNHDA, CDR2 SQIVND (reference sequence). This CDR3 contains 14 residues. The J segment lost 5 bases and the V segment lost 3 bases, leaving 3 bases of the junction unmatched. CDR3 loop: CASSIWTGNNEQFF. The CDR3, as DNA: TGTGCCAGTAGTATTTGGACAGGGAACAATGAGCAGTTCTTC.

This chain connects TRBV6-2 or TRBV6-3 to TRBJ2-4, with 10 nucleotides matching TRBD1. Unmatched junction bases numbered 2, after V lost 5 bases and J lost 10 bases. The CDR3 covers 12 residues. Germline V gives CDR1 MNHEY, CDR2 SVGEGT. The CDR3 spells CASSDRGLIQYF. The DNA for the CDR3 is TGTGCCAGCAGTGACAGGGGGCTTATTCAGTACTTC.

The rearrangement joins TRBV28 to TRBJ2-3; TRBD2 might be the D (6 bases). Germline CDR1 MDHEN, CDR2 SYDVKM. Between the trimmed V and J ends, which lost 7 bases and 4 bases, there was a span of 15 bases. The CDR3 has 14 amino acids. The CDR3 region has the DNA TGTGCCAGCAATGGGGAGGTGCTGGCAGATACGCAGTATTTT. It specifies CASNGEVLADTQYF.